Given below is one T cell receptor (beta chain) in context. Antigen: not known. The CDR3 sequence is 14 residues long. Germline CDR1 and CDR2: MGHRA and YSYEKL. The V gene lost 4 bases and the J gene lost 1 base, with 9 bases spanning the gap. TCR beta libraries were prepared from cDNA with unique molecular identifiers. TCRdb reprocessed the PCR reads with MiXCR, giving one entry per CDR3 protein. The profile shows some 690,000 distinct CDR3 sequences, 30% of them singletons. These data originate in a study of post-analysis software for immune sequencing data. Study-wide results and limits: Higher frequency in patients than in controls was seen for about 5 TRBV segments, with TRBV5-6, TRBV5-1 and TRBV20-1 among them.

The sample consisted of blood. The chain has TRBV4-1 and TRBJ2-3, with D perhaps TRBD2 (6 bases). This sequence originates from a girl under 18 with multiple sclerosis. This chain's CDR3 is CASSLAEGTDTQYF. In nucleotides, the CDR3 is TGCGCCAGCAGCCTAGCGGAGGGCACAGATACGCAGTATTTT.